The clone carrying this T cell receptor (beta chain) showed up many times. Antigen: not known. Using its own MiXCR run on the reads, TCRdb lists one record per CDR3 protein. The data show roughly 140,000 distinct CDR3 sequences, around 20% seen once. This sample is part of a study of T cell repertoires in cytomegalovirus infection. On the study more broadly: It can be stated that public TCR beta signatures indicated CMV infection as well as a matching HLA type.

The study, taken as a whole, reports: CMV carriers with the relevant HLA were identified by cumulative public TCR beta family frequency. Clonotype analysis showed dominance of the ex vivo response by HLA-C-restricted CMV-specific TCR beta clonotypes.

Trimming took off 3 bases at V and 2 bases at J, with 5 bases between the two ends. This CDR3 is 14 amino acids long. From germline, CDR1 is SGHTA and CDR2 FQGNSA. The source is a human donor in good health (CMV status not recorded). Some clones in this sample may be carry-over from other donors' samples. Material: PBMCs. The V and J genes are TRBV7-2 and TRBJ2-6; D gene ambiguous. The chain's CDR3 is CASSLGTGANVLTF. The CDR3, as DNA: TGTGCCAGCAGCTTGGGAACTGGGGCCAACGTCCTGACTTTC.